This T cell receptor beta chain was profiled in a study of Tregs in tolerant kidney transplant recipients. Study findings and constraints: Expanding Tregs on activated donor B cells appeared to best identify donor-specific TCRbeta clones.

Unstimulated Tregs (CD4+CD25+CD127-) and CD4+CD25- non-Tregs were sorted from PBMCs. J lost 11 bases, V lost 6 bases, and 15 bases had no gene match. The CDR3 spans 16 residues. Germline CDR1 MDHEN, CDR2 SYDVKM. A note on this clone: Antigen unknown.

Only in-frame clones appear in the TCRdb table, and some are missing; sequencing was by immunoSEQ multiplex PCR. The sample carries 75,000 to 85,000 clones, around 93% recorded once. This sequence was found in a human donor who received a combined kidney and bone marrow transplant. The chain uses TRBV28 and TRBJ1-6, with 8 bases aligning to TRBD1. Sequencing was performed on Tregs from blood, taken before the transplant. CDR3 protein: CASSLRWRTGIAPLHF. The DNA of the CDR3 is TGTGCCAGCAGCCTAAGGTGGCGGACAGGGATTGCACCCCTCCACTTT. Together with reference TRBV28 and TRBJ1-6, the CDR3 gives the full variable domain: DVKVTQSSRYLVKRTGEKVFLECVQDMDHENMFWYRQDPGLGLRLIYFSYDVKMKEKGDIPEGYSVSREKKERFSLILESASTNQTSMYLCASSLRWRTGIAPLHFGNGTRLTVT.